The TCR beta chain described here comes from a study of T-cell reconstitution after alpha-beta-depleted transplantation in children. Unique molecular identifiers were built into the TCRbeta library. TCRdb used MiXCR to reprocess the PCR reads, holding one entry per CDR3 protein. The sample holds 210,000 or so distinct CDR3 sequences, around 9.5% seen once. Germline V CDR1 and CDR2: MNHEY, SVGEGT. V dropped 0 bases and J dropped 1 base, with 15 bases sitting between them. The CDR3 totals 17 residues. This clonotype was counted between two and nine times. This clonotype originated in a human donor who donated a stem cell graft to a child with acute lymphoblastic leukemia. Sequenced here: PBMCs from the stem cell graft donor, sampled from the stem cell graft. This chain uses TRBV6-2 or TRBV6-3 with TRBJ1-1; D is unclear. CDR3 sequence: CASSYSLGEVTNTEAFF. CDR3 nucleotide sequence: TGTGCCAGCAGTTACTCGTTGGGAGAGGTTACGAACACTGAAGCTTTCTTT.